This entry concerns a single T cell receptor (beta chain). This specimen belongs to a study of blood T cells in healthy people across ages. Using a J-beta primer mix together with a sample-barcoded 5' primer, a second PCR was run for about 6 to 11 cycles. A template-switch adaptor that had 12 random nucleotides put a tag on each cDNA molecule. TCRdb analysed the 5' RACE reads with MiXCR anew, one entry per CDR3 protein. The table includes approximately 790,000 distinct CDR3 sequences, approximately 65% detected once. Total RNA amounts of at least 5.5 micrograms were extracted per sample. The CDR3 is made up of 15 amino acids. The ends lost 5 bases at V and 8 bases at J; junction bases unmatched: 9. Germline V lookup: CDR1 MNHEY, CDR2 SMNVEV (reference sequence).

Sequences were obtained from blood. The V and J genes are TRBV27 and TRBJ1-6; 7 bases line up with TRBD1. This sequence originates from a young man in good health. The CDR3 reads CASSVRQGLHSPLHF. The CDR3 nucleotides read TGTGCCAGCAGTGTACGACAGGGTCTACATTCACCCCTCCACTTT.